The clone carrying this T cell receptor beta chain was counted only a few times. What it binds is unknown. A single record per CDR3 protein comes from TCRdb applying MiXCR to the 5' RACE reads. Among around 52,000 distinct CDR3 sequences listed, 28% were seen once. Study findings and constraints: Greatest tumor Treg TCR overlap was with tumor naive CD4+ cells.

J gave up 8 bases and V 6 bases, and 15 bases lay outside the gene matches. The germline V gene has CDR1 DFQATT and CDR2 SNEGSKA (reference sequence). The CDR3 runs 15 residues. Sequenced material: tumor-infiltrating memory CD4+ T cells sorted from the breast tumor. Subset defined: memory CD4+ T cells, CD4+CD45RO+CD25-. The chain is built from TRBV20-1 and TRBJ2-4; 8 nucleotides agree with TRBD2. The source is a female donor with breast cancer. CDR3 protein: CSASEAGAGVHIQYF. DNA of the CDR3: TGCAGTGCGAGTGAAGCGGGGGCCGGAGTACACATTCAGTACTTC.